This is a list of T cell receptor beta chains from one sample in a study of OX40 agonist ivuxolimab in advanced cancers. Method: immunoSEQ multiplex PCR; TCRdb's copy keeps in-frame clones and lacks some. The top ten clones hold about 2.6% of a sample with about 93,000 clones, approximately 94% of them seen once. The source material was CD4+ or CD8+ T cells sorted from blood, sampled in a trial of the OX40 agonist ivuxolimab. These TCRs come from an adult with an advanced solid tumor such as melanoma, head and neck, liver or kidney cancer. Both conserved end residues are part of each CDR3. The order of the fields is D gene, clone size, V gene, J gene, CDR3 DNA, CDR3 protein. The D gene is left open where the match is weak. Clone size is given for some rows only: seen once, a few or many times, or a class if the clone is expanded.

>.|.|TRBV2|TRBJ2-1
TGTGCCAGCGGGACTTACAATGAGCAGTTCTTC
CASGTYNEQFF
>.|.|TRBV6-1|TRBJ1-1
TGTGCCAGCAACCCCTATGGGTACACTGAAGCTTTCTTT
CASNPYGYTEAFF
>.|.|TRBV27|TRBJ1-5
TGTGCCAGCAGTTTAGGAGGGGACGGTCAGCCCCAGCATTTT
CASSLGGDGQPQHF
>TRBD1|once|TRBV11-2|TRBJ2-7
TGTGCCAGCACCGTGGGACAGACGGCCTACGAGCAGTACTTC
CASTVGQTAYEQYF
>.|.|TRBV27|TRBJ1-2
TGTGCCAGCAGTTCCAGGGGTGGTCTCACAGGCTACACCTTC
CASSSRGGLTGYTF
>.|.|TRBV5-6|TRBJ2-1
TGTGCCAGCAGCTTGGGGGACGCCCCTAATGAGCAGTTCTTC
CASSLGDAPNEQFF
>TRBD2|.|TRBV7-2|TRBJ2-7
TGTGCCAGCAGCTGGGGAGGCGGGGGGAGCTCCTACGAGCAGTACTTC
CASSWGGGGSSYEQYF
>.|few|TRBV9|TRBJ2-2
TGTGCCAGCCTTACTGTCTCCGGGGAGCTGTTTTTT
CASLTVSGELFF
>.|.|TRBV7-6|TRBJ2-1
TGTGCCAGCAGCCGACAGGGGAGGGCAGGTGAGCAGTTCTTC
CASSRQGRAGEQFF
>.|.|TRBV10-1|TRBJ2-7
TGCGCCAGCAGTGAAGTAGAGGGCGAGCAGTACTTC
CASSEVEGEQYF
>TRBD1|.|TRBV27|TRBJ2-7
TGTGCCAGCAGGCTCAGCCCCCGAGACAGGGGGTCCCACGAGCAGTACTTC
CASRLSPRDRGSHEQYF
>TRBD1|.|TRBV28|TRBJ2-7
TGTGCCAGCAGTTTCCTCGGACAGGGAGACCTCTTAGAGCAGTACTTC
CASSFLGQGDLLEQYF
>TRBD1|.|TRBV27|TRBJ1-5
TGTGCCAGCAGCCTTGATTCCGACAGGGGGGAGGATCAGCCCCAGCATTTT
CASSLDSDRGEDQPQHF
>.|.|TRBV5-5|TRBJ2-3
TGTGCGAGCACTGGGTCGGGCACAGATACGCAGTATTTT
CASTGSGTDTQYF
>.|.|TRBV6-5|TRBJ1-2
TGTGCCAGCAAGGAAAGGACGGCTTCCCTCGATGGCTACACCTTC
CASKERTASLDGYTF
>.|.|TRBV6-5|TRBJ2-1
TGTGCCAGCAGTTACGGAGACCCTTCGTACAATGAGCAGTTCTTC
CASSYGDPSYNEQFF
>.|.|TRBV19|TRBJ2-1
TGTGCCAGTAGTTCCTTGCCCAGCCCCCCCAATGAGCAGTTCTTC
CASSSLPSPPNEQFF
>.|.|TRBV6-1|TRBJ1-1
TGTGCCAGCAGTGAAAGGCCGGGGGCTAGGAACACTGAAGCTTTCTTT
CASSERPGARNTEAFF
>.|.|TRBV6-1|TRBJ2-7
TGTGCCAGCAGCTTCCGGGGCTACGAGCAGTACTTC
CASSFRGYEQYF
>.|.|TRBV5-8|TRBJ1-1
TGTGCCAGCAGCTTGTTCTTCCGACAGAGCATGAACACTGAAGCTTTCTTT
CASSLFFRQSMNTEAFF
>.|.|TRBV10-2|TRBJ2-1
TGCGCCAGCAGCGCCGAGACAGCTTTTAACTACAATGAGCAGTTCTTC
CASSAETAFNYNEQFF
>.|.|TRBV19|TRBJ2-7
TGTGCCAGTGGGGACACTGACTACGAGCAGTACTTC
CASGDTDYEQYF
>TRBD1|.|TRBV11-2|TRBJ2-1
TGTGCCAGCAGCCCCGGGACAGGGAGTGAGCAGTTCTTC
CASSPGTGSEQFF
>TRBD1|once|TRBV19|TRBJ1-1
TGTGCCAGTAGGCCTGGGACAGGGGTGGGTGAAGCTTTCTTT
CASRPGTGVGEAFF
>.|.|TRBV4-1|TRBJ1-2
TGCGCCAGCGCGGCGCAGCTGGGAGATGGCTACACCTTC
CASAAQLGDGYTF
>.|once|TRBV6-1|TRBJ2-7
TGTGCCAGCAGTGCACCTCTAAAAGAGCAGTACTTC
CASSAPLKEQYF
>.|.|TRBV9|TRBJ2-1
TGTGCCAGCAGTTGGGGTAATGAGCAGTTCTTC
CASSWGNEQFF
>.|.|TRBV15|TRBJ1-5
TGTGCCACCAGCAGAGAAAGAGGGCGCAATCAGCCCCAGCATTTT
CATSRERGRNQPQHF
>.|.|TRBV27|TRBJ2-1
TGTGCCAGCGGGGGCTACAATGAGCAGTTCTTC
CASGGYNEQFF
>.|.|TRBV10-3|TRBJ1-5
TGTGCCATCAGTGAGACAGGTTATAGCAATCAGCCCCAGCATTTT
CAISETGYSNQPQHF
>TRBD1|.|TRBV25-1|TRBJ2-7
TGTGCCAGCAGTTCGGGACAGGGATATTTCTACGAGCAGTACTTC
CASSSGQGYFYEQYF
>.|.|TRBV19|TRBJ1-2
TGTGCCAGTAGTATAGACCCGACAAACACTAACTATGGCTACACCTTC
CASSIDPTNTNYGYTF
>TRBD1|once|TRBV15|TRBJ2-3
TGTGCCACCAGCGACCGGGACAGGGACTTTGCAGATACGCAGTATTTT
CATSDRDRDFADTQYF
>.|.|TRBV5-1|TRBJ1-2
TGCGCCAGCAGCTTGGACGGGTCCTTTTACTATGGCTACACCTTC
CASSLDGSFYYGYTF
>.|.|TRBV12-5|TRBJ2-2
TGTGCTAGTGGCGAATCGTACACCGGGGAGCTGTTTTTT
CASGESYTGELFF
>.|.|TRBV4-1|TRBJ2-3
TGCGCCAGCAGCCACCCCCGACATAACCCCCTTAGCACAGATACGCAGTATTTT
CASSHPRHNPLSTDTQYF
>.|.|TRBV27|TRBJ2-3
TGTGCCAGCAGGGCAGGGTACGGCACAGATACGCAGTATTTT
CASRAGYGTDTQYF
>.|.|TRBV14|TRBJ2-1
TGTGCCAGCAGCCAAGACCAGGGCGATGAGCAGTTCTTC
CASSQDQGDEQFF
>.|.|TRBV27|TRBJ1-1
TGTGCCAGCAGTTTATACGGGGAAGGGTTGACTGAAGCTTTCTTT
CASSLYGEGLTEAFF
>.|few|TRBV27|TRBJ1-5
TGTGCCAGCAGTTTATCGCAGGCCGGACCATATAGCAATCAGCCCCAGCATTTT
CASSLSQAGPYSNQPQHF
>TRBD2|.|TRBV6-5|TRBJ2-1
TGTGCCAGTACCGGTACTAGCGGGACCAATGAGCAGTTCTTC
CASTGTSGTNEQFF
>TRBD1|.|TRBV5-1|TRBJ1-5
TGCGCCAGCAGCTTGGCAGGGGGTGGTGGGCCCCAGCATTTT
CASSLAGGGGPQHF